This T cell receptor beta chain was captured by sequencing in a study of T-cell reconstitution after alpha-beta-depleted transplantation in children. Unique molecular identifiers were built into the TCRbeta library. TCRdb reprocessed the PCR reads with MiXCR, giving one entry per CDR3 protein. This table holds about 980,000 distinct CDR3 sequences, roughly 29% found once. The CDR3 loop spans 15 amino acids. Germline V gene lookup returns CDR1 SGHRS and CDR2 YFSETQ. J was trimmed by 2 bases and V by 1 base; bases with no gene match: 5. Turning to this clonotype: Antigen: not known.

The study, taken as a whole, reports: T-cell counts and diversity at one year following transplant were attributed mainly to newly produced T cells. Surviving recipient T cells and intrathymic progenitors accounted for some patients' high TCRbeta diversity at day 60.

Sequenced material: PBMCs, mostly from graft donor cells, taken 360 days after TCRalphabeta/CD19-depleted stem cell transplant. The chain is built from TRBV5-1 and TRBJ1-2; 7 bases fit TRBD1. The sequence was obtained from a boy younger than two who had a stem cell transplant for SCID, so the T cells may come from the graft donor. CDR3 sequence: CASSLMTGTNYGYTF. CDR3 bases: TGCGCCAGCAGCTTGATGACAGGGACAAACTATGGCTACACCTTC.